This TCR beta chain was captured by sequencing in a study of PD-1 blockade in mismatch repair-deficient tumors. Some clones are missing from TCRdb's copy, which holds only in-frame ones; the method was immunoSEQ multiplex PCR. The sample consists of just over 25,000 clones, about 88% of them appearing once. The TCR-sequenced patients were a few responders to pembrolizumab. The germline gives CDR1 SGHTA, CDR2 FQGNSA. The ends lost 3 bases at V and 6 bases at J; junction bases unmatched: 6. The CDR3 contains 16 residues. The material sequenced was PBMCs, taken before pembrolizumab treatment. The V and J genes are TRBV7-2 and TRBJ2-2; 11 positions match TRBD2. The origin of this receptor is an adult with mismatch repair-deficient cancer. The CDR3 here is CASSFKLAGDPGELFF. The CDR3 bases are TGTGCCAGCAGCTTCAAACTAGCGGGAGACCCCGGGGAGCTGTTTTTT.